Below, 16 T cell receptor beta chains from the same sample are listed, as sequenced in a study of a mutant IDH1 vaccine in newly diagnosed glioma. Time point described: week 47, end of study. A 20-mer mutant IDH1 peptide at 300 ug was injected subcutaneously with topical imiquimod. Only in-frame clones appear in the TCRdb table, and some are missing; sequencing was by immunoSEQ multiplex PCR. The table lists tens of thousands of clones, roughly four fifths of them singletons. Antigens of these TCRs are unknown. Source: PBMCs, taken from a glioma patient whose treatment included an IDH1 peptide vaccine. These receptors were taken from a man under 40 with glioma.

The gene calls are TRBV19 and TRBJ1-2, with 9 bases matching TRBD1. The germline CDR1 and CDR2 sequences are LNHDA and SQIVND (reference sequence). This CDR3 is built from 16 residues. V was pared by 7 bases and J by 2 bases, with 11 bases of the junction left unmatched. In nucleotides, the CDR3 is TGTGCCAGTACCTATCAACCGGGACAGGGAAACTATGGCTACACCTTC. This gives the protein CASTYQPGQGNYGYTF.

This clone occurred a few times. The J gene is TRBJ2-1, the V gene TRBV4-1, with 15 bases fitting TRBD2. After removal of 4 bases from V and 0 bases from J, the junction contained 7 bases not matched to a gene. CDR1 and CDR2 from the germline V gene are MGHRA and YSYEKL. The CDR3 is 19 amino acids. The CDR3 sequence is CASSPRTSGGAFSYNEQFF. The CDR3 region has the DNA TGCGCCAGCAGCCCGCGGACTAGCGGGGGGGCGTTCTCCTACAATGAGCAGTTCTTC.

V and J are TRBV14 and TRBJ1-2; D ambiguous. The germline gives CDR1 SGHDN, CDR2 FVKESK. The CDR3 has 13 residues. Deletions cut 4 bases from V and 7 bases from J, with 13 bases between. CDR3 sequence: CASSPIHGFGYTF. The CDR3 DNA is TGTGCCAGCAGCCCCATTCACGGTTTTGGCTACACCTTC.

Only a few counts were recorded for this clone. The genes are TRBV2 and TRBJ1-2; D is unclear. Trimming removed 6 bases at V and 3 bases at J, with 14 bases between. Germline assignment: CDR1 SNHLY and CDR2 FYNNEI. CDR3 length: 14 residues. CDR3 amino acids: CASRESWADYGYTF. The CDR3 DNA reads TGTGCCAGCAGAGAGTCATGGGCTGACTATGGCTACACCTTC.

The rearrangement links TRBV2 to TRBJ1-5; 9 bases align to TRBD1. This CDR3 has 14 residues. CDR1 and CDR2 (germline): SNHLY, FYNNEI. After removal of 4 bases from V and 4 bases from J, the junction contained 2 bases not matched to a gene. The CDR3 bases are TGTGCCAGCAGTGGGGGACAGGGAAATCAGCCCCAGCATTTT. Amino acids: CASSGGQGNQPQHF.

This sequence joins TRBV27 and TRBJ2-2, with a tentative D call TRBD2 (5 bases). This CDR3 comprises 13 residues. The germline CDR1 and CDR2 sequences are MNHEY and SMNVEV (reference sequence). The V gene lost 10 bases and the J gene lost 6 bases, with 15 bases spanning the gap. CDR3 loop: CATRARGSGELFF. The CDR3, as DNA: TGTGCCACCCGCGCCCGGGGATCCGGGGAGCTGTTTTTT.

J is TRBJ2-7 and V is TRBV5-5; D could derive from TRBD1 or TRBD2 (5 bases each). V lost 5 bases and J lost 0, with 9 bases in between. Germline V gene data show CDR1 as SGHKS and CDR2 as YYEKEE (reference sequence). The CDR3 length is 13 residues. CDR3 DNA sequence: TGTGCCAGCAGTACGAGGGGCTCCTACGAGCAGTACTTC. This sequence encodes CASSTRGSYEQYF.

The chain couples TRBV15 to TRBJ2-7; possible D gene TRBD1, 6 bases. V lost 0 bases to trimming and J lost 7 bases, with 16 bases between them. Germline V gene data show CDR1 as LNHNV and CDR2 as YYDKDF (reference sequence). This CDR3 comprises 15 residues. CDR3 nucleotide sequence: TGTGCCACCAGCAGAGATAATAGGGGGATTGGGGAGCAGTACTTC. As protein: CATSRDNRGIGEQYF.

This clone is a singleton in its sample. For the CDR3, the DNA is TGTGCCAGCAGTGAGGAGGCAGTTAATAGCAATCAGCCCCAGCATTTT. Amino acids: CASSEEAVNSNQPQHF. The V and J genes are TRBV6-1 and TRBJ1-5, with unresolved D. This CDR3 has 16 residues. V shed 3 bases and J shed 0 bases, with 12 bases lying between them. CDR1 and CDR2 from the germline V gene are MNHNS and SASEGT.

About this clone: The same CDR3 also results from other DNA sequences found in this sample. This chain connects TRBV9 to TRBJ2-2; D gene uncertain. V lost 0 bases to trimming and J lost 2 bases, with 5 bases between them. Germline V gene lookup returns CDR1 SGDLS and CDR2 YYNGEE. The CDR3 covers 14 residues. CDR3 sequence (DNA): TGTGCCAGCAGCGTAGCTACAAACACCGGGGAGCTGTTTTTT. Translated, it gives CASSVATNTGELFF.

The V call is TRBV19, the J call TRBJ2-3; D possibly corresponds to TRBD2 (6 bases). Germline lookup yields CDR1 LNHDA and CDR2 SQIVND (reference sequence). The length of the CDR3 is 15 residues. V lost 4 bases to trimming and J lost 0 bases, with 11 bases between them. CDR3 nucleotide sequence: TGTGCCAGTAGTAGCGGGGAACTTAGCACAGATACGCAGTATTTT. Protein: CASSSGELSTDTQYF.

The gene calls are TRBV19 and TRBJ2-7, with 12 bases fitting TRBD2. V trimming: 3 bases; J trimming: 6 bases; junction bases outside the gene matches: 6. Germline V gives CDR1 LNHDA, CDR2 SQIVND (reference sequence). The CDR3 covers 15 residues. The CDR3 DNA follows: TGTGCCAGTAGTATCCTAGCGGGGGGGCCCCGCGAGCAGTACTTC. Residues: CASSILAGGPREQYF.

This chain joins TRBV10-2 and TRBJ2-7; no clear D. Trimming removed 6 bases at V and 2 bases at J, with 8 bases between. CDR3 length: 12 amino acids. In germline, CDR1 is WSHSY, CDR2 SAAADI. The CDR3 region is CASRASAYEQYF. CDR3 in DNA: TGCGCCAGCAGGGCCTCCGCCTACGAGCAGTACTTC.

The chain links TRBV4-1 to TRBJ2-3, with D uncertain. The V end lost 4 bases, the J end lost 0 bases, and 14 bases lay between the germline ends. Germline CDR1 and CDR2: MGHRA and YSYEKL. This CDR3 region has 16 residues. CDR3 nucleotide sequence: TGCGCCAGCAGCCTCACCCCAACTACTAGCACAGATACGCAGTATTTT. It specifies CASSLTPTTSTDTQYF.

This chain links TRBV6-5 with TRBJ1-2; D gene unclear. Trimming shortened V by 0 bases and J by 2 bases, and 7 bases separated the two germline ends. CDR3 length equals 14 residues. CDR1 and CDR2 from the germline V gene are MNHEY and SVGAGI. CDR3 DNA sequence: TGTGCCAGCAGTTACTCGCACAGAAACTATGGCTACACCTTC. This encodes CASSYSHRNYGYTF.

The CDR3 here is CATGQANTGELFF. The CDR3 region has the DNA TGTGCCACCGGACAGGCAAACACCGGGGAGCTGTTTTTT. V and J are TRBV2 and TRBJ2-2, with 7 nucleotides matching TRBD1. The trim removed 10 bases at V and 2 bases at J, leaving 4 bases unmatched. This CDR3 region has 13 residues. The germline V gene has CDR1 SNHLY and CDR2 FYNNEI.